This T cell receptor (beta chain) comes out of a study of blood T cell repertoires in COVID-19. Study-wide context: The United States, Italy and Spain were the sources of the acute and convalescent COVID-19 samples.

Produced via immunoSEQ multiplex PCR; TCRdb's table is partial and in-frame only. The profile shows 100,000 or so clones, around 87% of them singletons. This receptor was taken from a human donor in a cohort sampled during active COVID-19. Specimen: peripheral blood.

CDR3 region: CASSPQGSGTEAFF. CDR3 nucleotides: TGCGCCAGCAGCCCACAGGGGTCCGGCACTGAAGCTTTCTTT. The chain recombines TRBV5-1 with TRBJ1-1; TRBD1 matches at 7 bases. The CDR3 runs to 14 residues. Germline assignment: CDR1 SGHRS and CDR2 YFSETQ. With 4 bases clipped from V and 4 bases from J, the junction kept 7 bases outside the gene matches.